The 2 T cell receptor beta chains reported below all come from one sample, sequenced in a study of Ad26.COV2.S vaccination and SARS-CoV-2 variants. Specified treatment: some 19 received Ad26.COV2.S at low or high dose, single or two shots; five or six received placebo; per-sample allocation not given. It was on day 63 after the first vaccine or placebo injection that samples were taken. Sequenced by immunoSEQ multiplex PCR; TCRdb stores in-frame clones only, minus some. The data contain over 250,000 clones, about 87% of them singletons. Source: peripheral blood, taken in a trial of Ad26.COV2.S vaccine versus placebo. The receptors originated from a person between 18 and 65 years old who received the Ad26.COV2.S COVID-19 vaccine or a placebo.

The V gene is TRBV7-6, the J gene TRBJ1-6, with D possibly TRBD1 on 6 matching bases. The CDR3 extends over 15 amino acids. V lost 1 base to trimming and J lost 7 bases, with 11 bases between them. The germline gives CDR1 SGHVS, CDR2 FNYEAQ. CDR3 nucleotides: TGTGCCAGCAGCTTAGAAGACAGGCGAAATTCACCCCTCCACTTT. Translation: CASSLEDRRNSPLHF.

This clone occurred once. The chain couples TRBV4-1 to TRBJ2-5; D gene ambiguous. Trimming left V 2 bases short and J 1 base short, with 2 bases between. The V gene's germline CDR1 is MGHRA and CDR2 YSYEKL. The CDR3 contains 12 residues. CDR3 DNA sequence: TGCGCCAGCAGCCAACCCCAAGAGACCCAGTACTTC. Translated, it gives CASSQPQETQYF.